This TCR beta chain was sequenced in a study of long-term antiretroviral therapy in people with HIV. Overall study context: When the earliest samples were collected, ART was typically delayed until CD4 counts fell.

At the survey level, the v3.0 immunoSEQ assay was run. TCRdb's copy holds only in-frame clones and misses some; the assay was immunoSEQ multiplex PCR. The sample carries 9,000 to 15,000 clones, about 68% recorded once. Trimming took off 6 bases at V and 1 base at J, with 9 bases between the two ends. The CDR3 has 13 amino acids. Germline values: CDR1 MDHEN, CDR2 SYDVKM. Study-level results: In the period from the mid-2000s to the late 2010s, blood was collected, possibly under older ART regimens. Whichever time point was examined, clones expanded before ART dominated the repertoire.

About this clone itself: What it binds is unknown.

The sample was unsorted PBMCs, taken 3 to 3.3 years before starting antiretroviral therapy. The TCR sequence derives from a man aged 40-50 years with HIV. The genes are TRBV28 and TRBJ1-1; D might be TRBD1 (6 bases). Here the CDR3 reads CASSGTPNTEAFF. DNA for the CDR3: TGTGCCAGCAGCGGGACACCGAACACTGAAGCTTTCTTT.